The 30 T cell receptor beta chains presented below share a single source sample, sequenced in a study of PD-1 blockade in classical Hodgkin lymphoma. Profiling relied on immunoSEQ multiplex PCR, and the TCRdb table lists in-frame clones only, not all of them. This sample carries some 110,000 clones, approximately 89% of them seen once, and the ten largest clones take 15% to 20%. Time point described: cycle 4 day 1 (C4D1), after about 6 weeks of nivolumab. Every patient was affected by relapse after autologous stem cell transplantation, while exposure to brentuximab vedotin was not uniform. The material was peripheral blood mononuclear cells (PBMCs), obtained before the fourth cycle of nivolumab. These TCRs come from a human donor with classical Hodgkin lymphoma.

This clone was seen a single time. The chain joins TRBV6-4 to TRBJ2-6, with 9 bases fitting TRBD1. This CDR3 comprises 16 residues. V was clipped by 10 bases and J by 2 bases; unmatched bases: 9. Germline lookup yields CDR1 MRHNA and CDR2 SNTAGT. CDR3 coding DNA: TGTGCCACCCAACCCACAGGGGGCGCTGGGGCCAACGTCCTGACTTTC. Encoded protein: CATQPTGGAGANVLTF.

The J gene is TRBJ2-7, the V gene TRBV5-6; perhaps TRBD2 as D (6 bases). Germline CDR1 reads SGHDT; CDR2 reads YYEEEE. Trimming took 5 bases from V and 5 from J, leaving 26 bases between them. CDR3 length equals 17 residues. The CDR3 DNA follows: TGTGCCAGCAGATCTACCCTTGGCGCGGGACCTATTCACGAGCAGTACTTC. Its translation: CASRSTLGAGPIHEQYF.

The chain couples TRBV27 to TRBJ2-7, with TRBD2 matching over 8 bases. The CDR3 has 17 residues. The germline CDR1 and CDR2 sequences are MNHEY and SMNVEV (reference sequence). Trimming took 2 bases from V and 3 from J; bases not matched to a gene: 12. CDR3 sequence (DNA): TGTGCCAGCAGTTTACGTTTCACGGTAGCGGGACTCTACGAGCAGTACTTC. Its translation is CASSLRFTVAGLYEQYF.

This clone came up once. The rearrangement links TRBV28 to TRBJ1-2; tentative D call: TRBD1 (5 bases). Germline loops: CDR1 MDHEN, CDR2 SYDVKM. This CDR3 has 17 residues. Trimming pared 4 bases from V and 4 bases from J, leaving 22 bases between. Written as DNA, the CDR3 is TGTGCCAGCAGTTCCCCCTGGGTCCAGGGAGGTGGCTATGGCTACACCTTC. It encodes CASSSPWVQGGGYGYTF.

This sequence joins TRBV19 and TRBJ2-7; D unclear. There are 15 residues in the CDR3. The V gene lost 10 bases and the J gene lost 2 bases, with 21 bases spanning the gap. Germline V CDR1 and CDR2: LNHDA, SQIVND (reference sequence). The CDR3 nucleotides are TGTGCCACATTGGACGGATCCGGGCCAACCTACGAGCAGTACTTC. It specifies CATLDGSGPTYEQYF.

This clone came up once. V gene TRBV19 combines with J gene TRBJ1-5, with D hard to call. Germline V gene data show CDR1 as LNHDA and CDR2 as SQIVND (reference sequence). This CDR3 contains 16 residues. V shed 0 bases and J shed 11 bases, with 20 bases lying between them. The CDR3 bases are TGTGCCAGTAGTATAGATCAACGGCCCCCTAGGCAGTCCCAGCATTTT. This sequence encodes CASSIDQRPPRQSQHF.

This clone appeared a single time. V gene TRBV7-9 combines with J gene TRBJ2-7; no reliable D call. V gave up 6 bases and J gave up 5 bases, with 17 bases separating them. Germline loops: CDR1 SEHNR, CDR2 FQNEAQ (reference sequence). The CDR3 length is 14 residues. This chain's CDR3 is CASRPRLDNHEQYF. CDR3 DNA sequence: TGTGCCAGCAGACCTCGTCTCGATAACCACGAGCAGTACTTC.

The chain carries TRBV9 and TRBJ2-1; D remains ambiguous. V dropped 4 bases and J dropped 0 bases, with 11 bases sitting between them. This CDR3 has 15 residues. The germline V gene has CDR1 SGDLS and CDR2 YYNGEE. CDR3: CASSPRASSYNEQFF. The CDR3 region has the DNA TGTGCCAGCAGCCCCCGGGCGAGCTCCTACAATGAGCAGTTCTTC. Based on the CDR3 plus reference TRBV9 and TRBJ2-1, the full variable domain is DSGVTQTPKHLITATGQRVTLRCSPRSGDLSVYWYQQSLDQGLQFLIQYYNGEERAKGNILERFSAQQFPDLHSELNLSSLELGDSALYFCASSPRASSYNEQFFGPGTRLTVL.

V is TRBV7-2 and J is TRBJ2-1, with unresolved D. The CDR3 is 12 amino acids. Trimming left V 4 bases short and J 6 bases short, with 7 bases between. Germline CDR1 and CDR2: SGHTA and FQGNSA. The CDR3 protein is CASSSLGNEQFF. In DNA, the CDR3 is TGTGCCAGCAGCTCTTTGGGCAATGAGCAGTTCTTC.

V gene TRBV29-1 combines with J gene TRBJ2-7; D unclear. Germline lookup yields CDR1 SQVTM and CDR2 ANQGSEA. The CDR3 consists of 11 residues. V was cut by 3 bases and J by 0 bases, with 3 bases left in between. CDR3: CSVEISYEQYF. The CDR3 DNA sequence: TGCAGCGTTGAGATCTCCTACGAGCAGTACTTC.

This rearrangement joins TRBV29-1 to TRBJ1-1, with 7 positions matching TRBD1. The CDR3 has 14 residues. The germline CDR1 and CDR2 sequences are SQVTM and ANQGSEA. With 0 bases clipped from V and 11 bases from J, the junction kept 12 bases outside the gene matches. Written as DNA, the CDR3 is TGCAGCGTTGAAGAGTGGGGCACAGGGGCAACGGCTTTCTTT. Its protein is CSVEEWGTGATAFF.

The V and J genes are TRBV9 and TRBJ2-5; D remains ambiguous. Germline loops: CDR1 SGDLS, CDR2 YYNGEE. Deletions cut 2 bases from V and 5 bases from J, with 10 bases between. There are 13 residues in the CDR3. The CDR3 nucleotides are TGTGCCAGCAGCGTTTTACGAGGCGAGACCCAGTACTTC. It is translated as CASSVLRGETQYF.

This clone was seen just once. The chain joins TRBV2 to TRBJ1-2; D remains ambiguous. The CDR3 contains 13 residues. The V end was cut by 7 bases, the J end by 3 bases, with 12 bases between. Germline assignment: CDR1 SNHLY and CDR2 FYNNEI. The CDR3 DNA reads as TGTGCCAGCATCCTGACAAGGGACTATGGCTACACCTTC. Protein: CASILTRDYGYTF.

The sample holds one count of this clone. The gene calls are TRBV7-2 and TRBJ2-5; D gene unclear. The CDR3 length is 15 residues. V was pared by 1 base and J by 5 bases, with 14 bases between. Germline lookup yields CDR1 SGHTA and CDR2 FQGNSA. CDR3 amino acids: CASSLGFRARETQYF. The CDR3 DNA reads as TGTGCCAGCAGCTTAGGGTTTCGCGCCCGTGAGACCCAGTACTTC.

The CDR3 here is CASSLDSLEQYF. The CDR3 DNA reads as TGTGCCAGCAGTCTGGACAGCCTCGAGCAGTACTTC. This chain uses TRBV2 with TRBJ2-7; TRBD1 is a possible D gene (6 bases). The CDR3 is 12 residues long. Germline V gives CDR1 SNHLY, CDR2 FYNNEI. Trimming pared 5 bases from V and 6 bases from J, leaving 11 bases between. Full variable domain (rest looked up from reference TRBV2 and TRBJ2-7): EPEVTQTPSHQVTQMGQEVILRCVPISNHLYFYWYRQILGQKVEFLVSFYNNEISEKSEIFDDQFSVERPDGSNFTLKIRSTKLEDSAMYFCASSLDSLEQYFGPGTRLTVT.

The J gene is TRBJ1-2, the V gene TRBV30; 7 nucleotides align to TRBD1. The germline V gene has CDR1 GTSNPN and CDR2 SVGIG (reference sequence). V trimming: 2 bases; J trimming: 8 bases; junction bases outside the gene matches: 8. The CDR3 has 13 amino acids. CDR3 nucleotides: TGTGCCTGGAGTATGACAGGGATCGACGGCTACACCTTC. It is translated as CAWSMTGIDGYTF.

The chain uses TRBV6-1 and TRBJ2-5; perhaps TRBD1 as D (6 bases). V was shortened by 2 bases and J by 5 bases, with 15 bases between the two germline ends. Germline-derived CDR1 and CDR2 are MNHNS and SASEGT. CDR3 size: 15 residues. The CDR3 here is CASSELKGVGETQYF. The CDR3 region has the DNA TGTGCCAGCAGTGAACTAAAGGGGGTCGGGGAGACCCAGTACTTC.

DNA for the CDR3: TGTGCCAGCAGCTTAGCACCCGCTTTAGAAACTGAAGCTTTCTTT. Amino acids: CASSLAPALETEAFF. The V and J genes are TRBV7-9 and TRBJ1-1, with no clear D. V was cut by 0 bases and J by 5 bases, with 13 bases left in between. CDR3 length: 15 residues. The V gene's germline CDR1 is SEHNR and CDR2 FQNEAQ (reference sequence).

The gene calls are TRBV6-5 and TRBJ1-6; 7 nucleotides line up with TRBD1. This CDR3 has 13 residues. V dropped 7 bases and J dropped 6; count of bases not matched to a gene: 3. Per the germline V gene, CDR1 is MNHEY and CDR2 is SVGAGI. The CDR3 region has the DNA TGTGCCAGCAACAGGGGCGGTAATTCACCCCTCCACTTT. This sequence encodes CASNRGGNSPLHF.

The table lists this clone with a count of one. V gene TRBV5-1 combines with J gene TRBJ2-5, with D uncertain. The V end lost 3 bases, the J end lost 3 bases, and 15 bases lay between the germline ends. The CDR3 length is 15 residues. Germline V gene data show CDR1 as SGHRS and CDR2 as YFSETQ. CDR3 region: CASSSTAPSKETQYF. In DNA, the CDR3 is TGCGCCAGCAGCTCGACGGCCCCGTCGAAAGAGACCCAGTACTTC.

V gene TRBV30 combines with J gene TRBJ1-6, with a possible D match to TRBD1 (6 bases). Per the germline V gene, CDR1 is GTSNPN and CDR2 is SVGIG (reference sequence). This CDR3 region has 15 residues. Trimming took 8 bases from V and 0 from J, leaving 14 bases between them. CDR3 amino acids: CASKRGSSYNSPLHF. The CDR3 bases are TGTGCCAGCAAAAGGGGGAGCTCCTATAATTCACCCCTCCACTTT. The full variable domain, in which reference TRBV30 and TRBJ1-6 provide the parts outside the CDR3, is SQTIHQWPATLVQPVGSPLSLECTVEGTSNPNLYWYRQAAGRGLQLLFYSVGIGQISSEVPQNLSASRPQDRQFILSSKKLLLSDSGFYLCASKRGSSYNSPLHFGNGTRLTVT.

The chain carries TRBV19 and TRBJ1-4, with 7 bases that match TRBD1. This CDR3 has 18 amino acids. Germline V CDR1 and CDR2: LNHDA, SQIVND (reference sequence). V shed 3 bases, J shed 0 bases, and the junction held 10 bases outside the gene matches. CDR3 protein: CASSIRDSFYATNEKLFF. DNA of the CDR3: TGTGCCAGTAGTATTCGGGACAGCTTCTATGCAACTAATGAAAAACTGTTTTTT.

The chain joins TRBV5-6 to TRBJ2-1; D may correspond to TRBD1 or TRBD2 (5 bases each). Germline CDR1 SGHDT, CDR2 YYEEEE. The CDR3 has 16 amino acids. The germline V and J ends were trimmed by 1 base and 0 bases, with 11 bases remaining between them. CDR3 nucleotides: TGTGCCAGCAGCTTGCACGGGACGAACTCCTACAATGAGCAGTTCTTC. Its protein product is CASSLHGTNSYNEQFF.

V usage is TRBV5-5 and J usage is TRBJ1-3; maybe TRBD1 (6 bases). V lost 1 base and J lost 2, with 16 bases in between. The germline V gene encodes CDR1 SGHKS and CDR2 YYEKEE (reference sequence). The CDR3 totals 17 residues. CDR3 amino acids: CASSLIGRGEAGNTIYF. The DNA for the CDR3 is TGTGCCAGCAGCTTGATTGGCAGGGGTGAGGCTGGAAACACCATATATTTT.

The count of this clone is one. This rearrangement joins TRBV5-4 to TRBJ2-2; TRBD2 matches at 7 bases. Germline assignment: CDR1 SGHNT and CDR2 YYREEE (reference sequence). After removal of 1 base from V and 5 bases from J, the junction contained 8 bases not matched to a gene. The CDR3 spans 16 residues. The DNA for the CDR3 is TGTGCCAGCAGCTTGTTGCGGGAGCTGGGGACCGGGGAGCTGTTTTTT. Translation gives CASSLLRELGTGELFF. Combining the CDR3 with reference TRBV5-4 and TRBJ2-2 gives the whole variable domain ETGVTQSPTHLIKTRGQQVTLRCSSQSGHNTVSWYQQALGQGPQFIFQYYREEENGRGNFPPRFSGLQFPNYSSELNVNALELDDSALYLCASSLLRELGTGELFFGEGSRLTVL.

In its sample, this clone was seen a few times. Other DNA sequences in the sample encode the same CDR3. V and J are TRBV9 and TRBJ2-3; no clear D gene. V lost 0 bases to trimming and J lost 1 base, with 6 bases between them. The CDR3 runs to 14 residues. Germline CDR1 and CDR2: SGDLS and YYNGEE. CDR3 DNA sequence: TGTGCCAGCAGCGTAGGTGTAGGCACAGATACGCAGTATTTT. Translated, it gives CASSVGVGTDTQYF. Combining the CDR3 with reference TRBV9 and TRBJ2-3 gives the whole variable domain DSGVTQTPKHLITATGQRVTLRCSPRSGDLSVYWYQQSLDQGLQFLIQYYNGEERAKGNILERFSAQQFPDLHSELNLSSLELGDSALYFCASSVGVGTDTQYFGPGTRLTVL.

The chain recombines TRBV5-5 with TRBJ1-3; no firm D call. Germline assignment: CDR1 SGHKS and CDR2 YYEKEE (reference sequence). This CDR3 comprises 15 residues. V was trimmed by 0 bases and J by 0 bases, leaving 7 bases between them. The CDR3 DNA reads TGTGCCAGCAGCTTGGCAGACTACTCTGGAAACACCATATATTTT. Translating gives CASSLADYSGNTIYF.

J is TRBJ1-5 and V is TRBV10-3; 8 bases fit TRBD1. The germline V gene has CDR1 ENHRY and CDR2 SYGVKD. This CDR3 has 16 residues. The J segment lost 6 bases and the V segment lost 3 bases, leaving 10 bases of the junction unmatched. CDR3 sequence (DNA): TGTGCCATCAGTGAATATTGGGGACAGGACCTTCAGCCCCAGCATTTT. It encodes CAISEYWGQDLQPQHF.

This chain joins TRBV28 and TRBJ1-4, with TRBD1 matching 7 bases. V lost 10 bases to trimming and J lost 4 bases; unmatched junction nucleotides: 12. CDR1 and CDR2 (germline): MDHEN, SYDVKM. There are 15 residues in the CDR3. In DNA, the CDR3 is TGTGCCACTTACGAGGGGGCGGGGTATAATGAAAAACTGTTTTTT. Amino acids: CATYEGAGYNEKLFF.

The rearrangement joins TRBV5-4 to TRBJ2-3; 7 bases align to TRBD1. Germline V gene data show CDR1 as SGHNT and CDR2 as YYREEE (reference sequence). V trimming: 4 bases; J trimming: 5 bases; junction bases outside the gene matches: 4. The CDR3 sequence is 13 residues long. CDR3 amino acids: CASSTDRRDTQYF. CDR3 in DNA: TGTGCCAGCAGCACGGACAGGAGAGATACGCAGTATTTT.